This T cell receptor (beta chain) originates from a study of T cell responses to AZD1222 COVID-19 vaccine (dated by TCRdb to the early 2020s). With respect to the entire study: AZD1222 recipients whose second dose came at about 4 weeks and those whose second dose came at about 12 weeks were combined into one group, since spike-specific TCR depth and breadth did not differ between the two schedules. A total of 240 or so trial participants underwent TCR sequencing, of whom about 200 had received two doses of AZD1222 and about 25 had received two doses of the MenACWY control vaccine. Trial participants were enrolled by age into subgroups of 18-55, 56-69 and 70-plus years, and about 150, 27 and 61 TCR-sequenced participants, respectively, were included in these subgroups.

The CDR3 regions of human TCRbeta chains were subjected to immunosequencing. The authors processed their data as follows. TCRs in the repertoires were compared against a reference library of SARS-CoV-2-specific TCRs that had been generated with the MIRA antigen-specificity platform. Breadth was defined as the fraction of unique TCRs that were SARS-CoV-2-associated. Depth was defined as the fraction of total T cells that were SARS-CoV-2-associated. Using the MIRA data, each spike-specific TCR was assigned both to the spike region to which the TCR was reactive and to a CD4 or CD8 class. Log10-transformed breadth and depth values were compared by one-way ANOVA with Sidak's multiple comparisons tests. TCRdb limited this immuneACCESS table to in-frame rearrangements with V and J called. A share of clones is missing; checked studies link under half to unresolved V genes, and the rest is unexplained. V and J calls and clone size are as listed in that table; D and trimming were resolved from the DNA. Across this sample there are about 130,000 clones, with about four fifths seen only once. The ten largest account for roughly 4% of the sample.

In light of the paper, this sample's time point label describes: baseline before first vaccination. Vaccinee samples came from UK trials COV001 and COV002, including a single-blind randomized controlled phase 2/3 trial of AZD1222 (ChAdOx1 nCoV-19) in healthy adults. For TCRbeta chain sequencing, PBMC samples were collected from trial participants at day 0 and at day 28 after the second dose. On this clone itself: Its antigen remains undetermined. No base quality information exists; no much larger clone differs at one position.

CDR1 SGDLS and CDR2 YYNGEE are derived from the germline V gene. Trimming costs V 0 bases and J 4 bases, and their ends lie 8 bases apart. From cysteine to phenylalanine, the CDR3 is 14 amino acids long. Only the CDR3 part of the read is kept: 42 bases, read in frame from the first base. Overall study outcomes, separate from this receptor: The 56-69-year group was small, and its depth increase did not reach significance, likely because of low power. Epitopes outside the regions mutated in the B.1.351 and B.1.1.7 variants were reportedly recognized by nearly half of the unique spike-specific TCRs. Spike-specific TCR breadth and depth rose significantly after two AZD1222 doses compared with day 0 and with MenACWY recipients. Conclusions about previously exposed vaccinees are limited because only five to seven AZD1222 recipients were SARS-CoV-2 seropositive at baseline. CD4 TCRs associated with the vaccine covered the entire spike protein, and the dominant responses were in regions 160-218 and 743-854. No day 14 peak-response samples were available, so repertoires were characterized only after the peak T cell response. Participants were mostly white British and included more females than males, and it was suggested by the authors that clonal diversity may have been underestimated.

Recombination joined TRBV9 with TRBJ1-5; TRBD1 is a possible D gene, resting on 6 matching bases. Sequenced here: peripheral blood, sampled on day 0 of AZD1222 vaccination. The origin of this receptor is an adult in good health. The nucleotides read TGTGCCAGCAGCGTAGCAGGGGTTAATCAGCCCCAGCATTTT. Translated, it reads CASSVAGVNQPQHF.